Presented here are 11 T cell receptor beta chains from one specimen sequenced in a study of blood T cell repertoires in COVID-19. Clones were read by immunoSEQ multiplex PCR, and TCRdb kept only the in-frame ones, dropping some. The sample carries 160,000 or so clones, 85% to 90% recorded once. Specimen: peripheral blood. These receptor sequences come from a woman between 35 and 50 years old with acute or convalescent COVID-19.

The chain couples TRBV28 to TRBJ2-7, with unresolved D. The CDR3 covers 13 residues. V lost 8 bases to trimming and J lost 3 bases, with 14 bases between them. Looked up from germline, CDR1 is MDHEN and CDR2 is SYDVKM. Here the CDR3 DNA reads TGTGCCAGCTGGAGCCCGGATCGCTACGAGCAGTACTTC. Translated: CASWSPDRYEQYF.

This sequence joins TRBV6-2 or TRBV6-3 and TRBJ2-1, with a weak D call TRBD1 (7 bases). Trimming pared 2 bases from V and 10 bases from J, leaving 21 bases between. CDR1 and CDR2 from the germline V gene are MNHEY and SVGEGT. CDR3 size: 16 residues. The CDR3 DNA reads as TGTGCCAGCAGTTACACATCCGTAGGACAGGAGGGCGAGCAGTTCTTC. Translated, it gives CASSYTSVGQEGEQFF.

This chain connects TRBV19 to TRBJ2-3; 9 bases line up with TRBD2. The ends lost 3 bases at V and 6 bases at J; junction bases unmatched: 7. The CDR3 has 15 residues. Per the germline V gene, CDR1 is LNHDA and CDR2 is SQIVND (reference sequence). CDR3 sequence reads: CASSIKRGAADTQYF. In DNA, the CDR3 is TGTGCCAGTAGTATCAAGCGGGGGGCAGCGGATACGCAGTATTTT.

The chain is built from TRBV11-2 and TRBJ2-6; 7 bases line up with TRBD1. This CDR3 has 18 residues. Germline assignment: CDR1 SGHAT and CDR2 FQNNGV. The V and J ends lost 5 bases and 4 bases, in that order; junction bases with no gene match: 14. CDR3 coding DNA: TGTGCCAGCAGCGAACCTAAGACAGGGTCGTTCGGGGCCAACGTCCTGACTTTC. Amino acids: CASSEPKTGSFGANVLTF.

The chain has TRBV28 and TRBJ1-4; possible D gene TRBD1, 5 bases. Germline V CDR1 and CDR2: MDHEN, SYDVKM. Trimming removed 5 bases from V and 7 bases from J, with 17 bases in between. CDR3 length equals 15 residues. The CDR3 DNA reads TGTGCCAGCAGTCCCCCCCGCAGGGTGGGTGAAAAACTGTTTTTT. This sequence encodes CASSPPRRVGEKLFF.

The chain couples TRBV7-2 to TRBJ1-2; 11 bases line up with TRBD1. Trimming removed 5 bases from V and 4 bases from J; junction bases left unmatched: 6. From germline, CDR1 is SGHTA and CDR2 FQGNSA. The CDR3 extends over 15 amino acids. The CDR3 loop reads CASSPDRGRAYGYTF. The DNA for the CDR3 is TGTGCCAGCAGCCCGGACAGGGGGCGAGCCTATGGCTACACCTTC.

V is TRBV19 and J is TRBJ2-5; D remains ambiguous. The length of the CDR3 is 13 residues. Trimming removed 5 bases at V and 2 bases at J, with 9 bases between. Per germline, CDR1 LNHDA and CDR2 SQIVND (reference sequence). In nucleotides, the CDR3 is TGTGCCAGTAGTGTCCCAGAACAAGAGACCCAGTACTTC. It specifies CASSVPEQETQYF.

This chain uses TRBV30 with TRBJ1-5, with D perhaps TRBD1 (5 bases). V was trimmed by 0 bases and J by 12 bases, leaving 18 bases between them. From germline, CDR1 is GTSNPN and CDR2 SVGIG (reference sequence). This CDR3 has 14 residues. DNA of the CDR3: TGTGCCTGGAGTGTTTATAATCCGGGACTCATCCAGCATTTT. This gives the protein CAWSVYNPGLIQHF.

In its sample, this clone was seen a few times. The rearrangement joins TRBV11-3 to TRBJ1-1; D is perhaps TRBD1 (6 bases). Trimming took 2 bases from V and 11 from J, leaving 15 bases between them. This CDR3 is built from 13 residues. The germline V gene has CDR1 SGHNT and CDR2 YENEEA. The CDR3 bases are TGTGCCAGCAGCTTAAACCGGGACACCCCGGCTTTCTTT. This codes for CASSLNRDTPAFF.

The chain carries TRBV6-4 and TRBJ2-5, with D hard to call. The CDR3 sequence is 13 residues long. The germline V and J ends were trimmed by 6 bases and 5 bases, with 13 bases remaining between them. Looked up from germline, CDR1 is MRHNA and CDR2 is SNTAGT. The CDR3 region has the DNA TGTGCCAGCAGCTCTGGGCCCGGCGAGACCCAGTACTTC. This encodes CASSSGPGETQYF.

This clone came up once. The chain combines TRBV24-1 with TRBJ2-1, with D hard to call. Germline V gives CDR1 KGHDR, CDR2 SFDVKD. The CDR3 covers 16 residues. The V and J ends lost 1 base and 1 base respectively, with 10 bases between them. The CDR3 nucleotides are TGTGCCACCAGTGATTTCCACGCAGGATCCTACAATGAGCAGTTCTTC. Translating it yields CATSDFHAGSYNEQFF.